Shown below are 12 T cell receptor beta chains from a single sample sequenced in a study of T cells in Graves' hyperthyroidism and ophthalmopathy. RNA transcripts provided the source from which TCR beta CDR3 regions were amplified. The study used the HTBI primer set for a first-round RT-PCR of the TCR CDR3. TCRdb re-called the multiplex PCR reads through MiXCR, storing one row per CDR3 protein. The sample gives about 740,000 distinct CDR3 sequences, around 13% of which show up once; roughly 10% is in the top ten. The specimen sequenced was blood. The receptors originated from a woman aged 18 to 35 with Graves' hyperthyroidism.

The table lists this clonotype with many counts. V usage is TRBV28 and J usage is TRBJ2-1, with 8 positions matching TRBD2. Per germline, CDR1 MDHEN and CDR2 SYDVKM. The CDR3 sequence is 16 residues long. The V gene end was trimmed by 5 bases and the J gene end by 0 bases; junction bases not matched to a gene: 6. CDR3 DNA: TGTGCCAGCAGTGAAATGGGACTAGTCTCCTACAATGAGCAGTTCTTC. Residues: CASSEMGLVSYNEQFF.

This clonotype has just a few counts. V is TRBV7-9 and J is TRBJ2-3; TRBD2 agrees at 8 bases. The CDR3 covers 16 residues. V lost 5 bases to trimming and J lost 2 bases; unmatched junction nucleotides: 9. CDR1 is SEHNR and CDR2 is FQNEAQ in the germline V gene (reference sequence). The CDR3 is CASSPRQRENTDTQYF. As DNA, the CDR3 is TGTGCCAGCAGCCCACGCCAGCGGGAGAACACAGATACGCAGTATTTT.

There are a few counts of this clonotype. The CDR3 loop is CASSDGGQVSGYTF. DNA for the CDR3: TGCGCCAGCAGTGACGGGGGACAGGTTTCGGGCTACACCTTC. The genes are TRBV10-2 and TRBJ1-2; TRBD1 matches 8 bases. This CDR3 comprises 14 residues. V shed 3 bases and J 8 bases; nucleotides not matched to a gene: 8. Germline V CDR1 and CDR2: WSHSY, SAAADI.

In its sample, this clonotype was seen a few times. This sequence joins TRBV7-9 and TRBJ2-6; D is unclear. Trimming cost V 5 bases and J 4 bases, with 18 bases left between them. The germline CDR1 and CDR2 sequences are SEHNR and FQNEAQ (reference sequence). The length of the CDR3 is 17 residues. As DNA, the CDR3 is TGTGCCAGCAGCGTCTCCGGGCCCATCTCGGGGGCCAACGTCCTGACTTTC. The encoded protein is CASSVSGPISGANVLTF.

The V gene is TRBV20-1, the J gene TRBJ2-2; D uncertain. Looked up from germline, CDR1 is DFQATT and CDR2 is SNEGSKA (reference sequence). The V and J ends lost 6 bases and 3 bases respectively, with 5 bases between them. This CDR3 is 11 amino acids long. The CDR3 DNA sequence: TGCAGTGCCGCGGACACCGGGGAGCTGTTTTTT. This sequence encodes CSAADTGELFF.

There are many counts of this clonotype. The CDR3: CASSLAGSVADTQYF. DNA for the CDR3: TGCGCCAGCAGCTTGGCGGGGAGTGTGGCAGATACGCAGTATTTT. The rearrangement joins TRBV5-1 to TRBJ2-3; D is perhaps TRBD2 (5 bases). This CDR3 region has 15 residues. The germline CDR1 and CDR2 sequences are SGHRS and YFSETQ. Trimming left V 0 bases short and J 4 bases short, with 12 bases between. Filled out from reference TRBV5-1 and TRBJ2-3, the complete variable domain reads KAGVTQTPRYLIKTRGQQVTLSCSPISGHRSVSWYQQTPGQGLQFLFEYFSETQRNKGNFPGRFSGRQFSNSRSEMNVSTLELGDSALYLCASSLAGSVADTQYFGPGTRLTVL.

The chain combines TRBV5-1 with TRBJ2-3, with 11 bases identical to TRBD1. CDR1 and CDR2 (germline): SGHRS, YFSETQ. The CDR3 length is 13 residues. J gave up 5 bases and V 7 bases, and 3 bases lay outside the gene matches. The CDR3 loop is CASRTGGRDTQYF. The CDR3 DNA follows: TGCGCCAGCCGGACAGGGGGCAGAGATACGCAGTATTTT.

This clonotype has ten or more counts. CDR3: CASSLDPSGWSYGYTF. DNA for the CDR3: TGTGCCAGCAGCTTAGACCCGTCAGGCTGGTCCTATGGCTACACCTTC. V and J are TRBV7-2 and TRBJ1-2; D unclear. In germline, CDR1 is SGHTA, CDR2 FQGNSA. V gave up 1 base and J gave up 4 bases, with 16 bases separating them. The CDR3 totals 16 residues.

The chain carries TRBV6-1 and TRBJ2-7; the D call may be TRBD1 or TRBD2 (5 bases each). Germline V gives CDR1 MNHNS, CDR2 SASEGT. The CDR3 consists of 15 residues. The V gene lost 4 bases and the J gene lost 3 bases, with 16 bases spanning the gap. The CDR3 loop reads CASSGGPYQLYEQYF. The CDR3 coding sequence is TGTGCCAGCAGTGGGGGACCTTATCAGCTCTACGAGCAGTACTTC.

This clonotype was observed a handful of times. This chain joins TRBV5-1 and TRBJ2-7; TRBD1 matches at 9 bases. The CDR3 contains 13 residues. CDR1 is SGHRS, CDR2 YFSETQ, per germline. V gave up 4 bases and J gave up 6 bases; unmatched junction bases: 5. The CDR3 loop is CASSVTGGGEQYF. For the CDR3, the DNA is TGCGCCAGCAGCGTGACAGGGGGAGGCGAGCAGTACTTC.

There are many counts of this clonotype. The V gene is TRBV27, the J gene TRBJ1-1; D is ambiguous. CDR3 length equals 15 residues. V was pared by 6 bases and J by 1 base, with 15 bases between. Germline V lookup: CDR1 MNHEY, CDR2 SMNVEV (reference sequence). This chain's CDR3 is CASRTSVARNTEAFF. As DNA, the CDR3 is TGTGCCAGCAGAACTTCGGTAGCCAGGAACACTGAAGCTTTCTTT.

This chain joins TRBV13 and TRBJ1-1, with a possible D match to TRBD1 (6 bases). Trimming pared 4 bases from V and 11 bases from J, leaving 14 bases between. The CDR3 loop spans 12 amino acids. Germline V lookup: CDR1 PRHDT, CDR2 FYEKMQ (reference sequence). CDR3 sequence: CASSSSRRGAFF. As DNA, the CDR3 is TGTGCCAGCAGCTCATCCCGGAGGGGGGCTTTCTTT.